This T cell receptor (beta chain) was obtained from a study of T cell changes during pregnancy in multiple sclerosis. The V end lost 10 bases, the J end lost 6 bases, and 6 bases lay between the germline ends. This CDR3 contains 9 residues. The germline gives CDR1 MDHEN, CDR2 SYDVKM. Data came from immunoSEQ multiplex PCR; TCRdb stores just in-frame clones and leaves some out. The data show over 45,000 clones, about 91% seen once. The specimen comprised CD8+ T cells from peripheral blood mononuclear cells, sampled after pregnancy. This TCR came from a female donor with multiple sclerosis, enrolled in a pregnancy study. The V gene is TRBV28, the J gene TRBJ1-1, with D hard to call. The CDR3, as DNA: TGTGCCACCGGGGCTGAAGCTTTCTTT. This encodes CATGAEAFF.